This T cell receptor (beta chain) was sequenced during a study of T cell responses to AZD1222 COVID-19 vaccine. This clone appeared a few times. The antigen is unknown. CDR3 length: 13 residues. CDR1 is SGHRS and CDR2 is YFSETQ in the germline V gene. The ends were cut back, 4 bases at V and 8 bases at J, with 10 bases in the middle. Sequenced by immunoSEQ multiplex PCR; TCRdb stores in-frame clones only, minus some. Of about 120,000 clones in the sample, around 84% are singletons; the top ten hold about 20%. General observations from the study: The donor group comprised mostly white British people and more females; the analysis possibly underestimated clonal diversity.

The sequence came from an adult in good health. The sequencing used peripheral blood, collected on day 0 of AZD1222 vaccination. The chain carries TRBV5-1 and TRBJ2-6, with unresolved D. In DNA, the CDR3 is TGCGCCAGCAGCCCGGCTCGGACCAACGTCCTGACTTTC. This codes for CASSPARTNVLTF.